The rows below give T cell receptor beta chains drawn from one sample of a study of blood T cells in healthy people across ages. Each CDR3 protein is one row after TCRdb ran MiXCR on the 5' RACE reads. The top ten hold more than 8% of the sample, which has about 760,000 distinct CDR3 sequences, 25% seen once. This sample also appeared in a second study, on T cells of mothers and their children.

Sample: blood. These receptors were collected from a boy younger than 18 in good health. Each CDR3 is given with its conserved first and last residue. The D gene is left open where the match is weak.

d_gene,j_gene,v_gene,CDR3aa
-,TRBJ1-2,TRBV20-1,CSATGQIYGYTF
TRBD1,TRBJ1-4,TRBV18,CASSPQGAGNEKLFF
-,-,TRBV12-3/TRBV12-4,CASSLQLVRHEQFF
-,TRBJ2-1,TRBV9,CASSPGGDVTYNEQFF
-,TRBJ2-2,TRBV5-1,CASSPGPGTLNTGELFF
-,TRBJ2-5,TRBV25-1,CASSEEVGAGKTQYF
TRBD2,TRBJ2-5,TRBV6-5,CASILQTSGSPGETQYF
TRBD2,TRBJ2-5,TRBV7-2,CASSISGGAAKTQYF
TRBD2,TRBJ2-7,TRBV20-1,CSARTLAVFTYEQYF
TRBD2,TRBJ2-1,TRBV4-1,CASSHRRLAALYNEQFF
TRBD2,TRBJ2-7,TRBV20-1,CSAHYQGTSGLYEQYF
TRBD1,-,TRBV20-1,CSARAGTGSYEQYF
TRBD1,TRBJ2-1,TRBV3-1,CASSQDTEGANEQFF
-,TRBJ2-7,TRBV15,CATSRVVGYEQYF
-,TRBJ1-4,TRBV2,CASRNTREKLFF
TRBD2,TRBJ2-1,TRBV28,CASSLGTSLDGEQFF
-,TRBJ2-7,TRBV6-5,CASSTGEGAEQYF
TRBD1,TRBJ2-5,TRBV9,CVSSAPGQGKETQYF
-,TRBJ2-5,TRBV11-2,CASLGGRETQYF
TRBD1,TRBJ1-1,TRBV20-1,CSAEGTENTEAFF
TRBD1,-,TRBV27,CASRPTGRSEQFF
-,-,TRBV12-5,CASGSGQFRTYNEQFF
-,TRBJ2-1,TRBV7-9,CASSLSLDRDNEQFF
-,TRBJ2-1,TRBV7-2,CASSLLPEDYNEQFF
-,TRBJ2-1,TRBV4-2,CASSPPRADISYNEQFF
-,TRBJ2-5,TRBV4-1,CASSQVGPLKETQYF
TRBD1,TRBJ1-3,TRBV7-8,CASSRDRGLTIYF
TRBD2,TRBJ2-1,TRBV24-1,CATSDPGLAGINEQFF
TRBD1,TRBJ1-5,TRBV19,CASTPIRGLSNQPQHF
-,TRBJ1-2,TRBV6-5,CASSQWDSFYGGYTF
TRBD2,TRBJ2-5,TRBV20-1,CSARLAGGRETQYF
-,TRBJ2-7,TRBV28,CASLEAGVLYEQYF
-,TRBJ2-7,TRBV6-6,CASSFSGLGEQCF
-,TRBJ1-1,TRBV7-3,CASSPTQEPGAEAFF
TRBD2,TRBJ2-1,TRBV27,CASSFGTSGDNEQFF
TRBD2,TRBJ2-2,TRBV3-1,CASSQASAGVNTGELFF
-,TRBJ2-5,TRBV15,CATSRGRLFRETQYF
TRBD1,TRBJ2-7,TRBV7-2,CASSPNRGHDEQYF
-,TRBJ2-1,TRBV6-4,CASSEEVYQYEQFF
TRBD2,TRBJ2-5,TRBV9,CASSVDSGGSREQYF
TRBD2,TRBJ2-1,TRBV7-9,CASSLVTSGRAYYNEQFF
TRBD1,TRBJ1-2,TRBV12-3/TRBV12-4,CASSPGGTNYGYTF
TRBD2,TRBJ2-3,TRBV20-1,CSATSGSTDTQYF
TRBD1,TRBJ1-4,TRBV29-1,CSVESWTGTNEKLFF
-,TRBJ2-4,TRBV25-1,CASSELEEIAKNIQYF
-,-,TRBV6-1,CASSEVAGSYEQYF
-,TRBJ2-5,TRBV9,CASNRDIQETQYF
TRBD1,TRBJ2-1,TRBV3-1,CASSLGRQGNEQFF
-,TRBJ2-5,TRBV7-8,CASSLYGGFQETQYF
-,-,TRBV4-2,CASSQGSVAFRETQYF
-,TRBJ2-2,TRBV6-2/TRBV6-3,CASSYRVTGELFF
TRBD1,TRBJ2-5,TRBV12-3/TRBV12-4,CASSWTGTGGGRKETQYF
-,TRBJ2-5,TRBV27,CASSIAFQETQYF
-,TRBJ2-7,TRBV7-9,CASSPYGGEQYF
-,TRBJ2-1,TRBV12-5,CASGPRVMDNEQFF
TRBD2,TRBJ2-1,TRBV20-1,CSARDWGSGSSNEQFF
TRBD1,TRBJ2-7,TRBV29-1,CSVESRDRAAYEQYF
-,TRBJ2-7,TRBV4-1,CASSQGGSPTYEQYF